This T cell receptor beta chain is drawn from a study of graft-versus-host responses after intestinal transplantation. V was cut by 0 bases and J by 6 bases, with 26 bases left in between. Germline CDR1 and CDR2: LGHNA and YNFKEQ. The CDR3 runs to 19 residues. As concerns this clone: Antigen unknown.

Here immunoSEQ multiplex PCR was the method, and the copy in TCRdb shows in-frame clones only, minus some. Of around 110,000 clones in the sample, 90% to 95% were seen once. The material sequenced was unstimulated CD8+ T cells sorted from spleen or lymph node cells, taken before transplant. The TCR comes from a human donor who was the organ donor for an intestinal transplant. The chain carries TRBV4-2 and TRBJ1-2; D is possibly TRBD1 (6 bases). CDR3 nucleotide sequence: TGTGCCAGCAGCCAAGAATTTGTACAGGGCTCATCTTTTAGGCATGGCTACACCTTC. This encodes CASSQEFVQGSSFRHGYTF.